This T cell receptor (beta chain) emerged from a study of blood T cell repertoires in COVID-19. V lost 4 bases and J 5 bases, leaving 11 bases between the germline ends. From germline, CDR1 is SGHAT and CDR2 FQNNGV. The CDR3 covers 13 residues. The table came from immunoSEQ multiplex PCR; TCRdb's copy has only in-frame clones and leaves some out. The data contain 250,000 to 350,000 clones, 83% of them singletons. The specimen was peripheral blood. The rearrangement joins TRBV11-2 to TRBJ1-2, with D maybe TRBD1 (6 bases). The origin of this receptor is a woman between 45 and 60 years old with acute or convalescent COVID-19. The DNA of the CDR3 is TGTGCCAGCAGCTCGACAGGATTATATGGCTACACCTTC. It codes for CASSSTGLYGYTF.